Listed below are T cell receptor beta chains from one sample, sequenced in a study of PD-1 blockade in classical Hodgkin lymphoma. Here immunoSEQ multiplex PCR was the method, and the copy in TCRdb shows in-frame clones only, minus some. The sample has about 22,000 clones, under 75% seen once. This sample comprised CD4+ T cells from blood, obtained before the fourth cycle of nivolumab. The receptors originated from a human donor with classical Hodgkin lymphoma. Both conserved end residues are part of each CDR3. D genes are given only for firm matches. Not all rows give a size; the values are once, few, many and, for expanded clones, a class.

clone_size | j_call | v_call | cdr3_length | d_call | cdr3_nt | cdr3_aa
. | TRBJ2-7 | TRBV7-9 | 17 | . | TGTGCCAGCAGCTTAGCCGGAGTGGCAGGGAGAACCTACGAGCAGTACTTC | CASSLAGVAGRTYEQYF
few | TRBJ2-7 | TRBV18 | 13 | . | TGTGCCAGCTCAGCAAGATCTCTCTACGAGCAGTACTTC | CASSARSLYEQYF
. | TRBJ1-3 | TRBV18 | 14 | . | TGTGCCAGCTCACCGGCAGTTTCTGGAAACACCATATATTTT | CASSPAVSGNTIYF
. | TRBJ2-7 | TRBV18 | 14 | TRBD1 | TGTGCCAGCTCACTAGGGACAGGGGTCCACGAGCAGTACTTC | CASSLGTGVHEQYF
. | TRBJ1-2 | TRBV6-1 | 14 | . | TGTGCCAGCAGGCCTTGGGACCGCGACTATGGCTACACCTTC | CASRPWDRDYGYTF
few | TRBJ1-2 | TRBV2 | 15 | TRBD1 | TGTGCCAGCAGTGAAGCTGGGACAGGGGGTTTTGGCTACACCTTC | CASSEAGTGGFGYTF
. | TRBJ1-2 | TRBV19 | 14 | TRBD1 | TGTGCCAGTAGCCTGAGACAGGGTTCCTATGGCTACACCTTC | CASSLRQGSYGYTF
few | TRBJ2-7 | TRBV11-2 | 15 | . | TGTGCCAGCAGCTTAGAAGGAGGGGGGTACTTCGAGCAGTACTTC | CASSLEGGGYFEQYF
once | TRBJ1-2 | TRBV19 | 15 | . | TGTGCCAGTAGTATAATCGGTGCAGCTAACTATGGCTACACCTTC | CASSIIGAANYGYTF
once | TRBJ2-3 | TRBV25-1 | 11 | . | TGTGCCAGCAGCCAGTGGGATACGCAGTATTTT | CASSQWDTQYF
. | TRBJ2-7 | TRBV30 | 14 | TRBD2 | TGTGCCTGGAGGCGACTAGCTGTGTCCGGCGAGCAGTACTTC | CAWRRLAVSGEQYF
. | TRBJ2-5 | TRBV18 | 14 | . | TGTGCCAGCTCACCATCGGGGGCAACGGAGACCCAGTACTTC | CASSPSGATETQYF
. | TRBJ2-3 | TRBV13 | 16 | TRBD1 | TGTGCCAGCAGTTCAACAAAGGACAGGGGGAAAGATACGCAGTATTTT | CASSSTKDRGKDTQYF
. | TRBJ2-2 | TRBV5-1 | 14 | . | TGCGCCAGCAGCTTGGGACAGGATGCAAGGGAGCTGTTTTTT | CASSLGQDARELFF
. | TRBJ1-1 | TRBV7-9 | 16 | TRBD1 | TGTGCCAGCAGCTCCACTACAGGGGGCCTTAACACTGAAGCTTTCTTT | CASSSTTGGLNTEAFF
. | TRBJ2-3 | TRBV6-5 | 16 | . | TGTGCCAGCAGTTACGTCCGAGGAGAAGGCACAGATACGCAGTATTTT | CASSYVRGEGTDTQYF
. | TRBJ1-3 | TRBV6-5 | 15 | . | TGTGCCAGCACCTTAAGACGGGGACAACGGAACACCATATATTTT | CASTLRRGQRNTIYF
once | TRBJ2-1 | TRBV28 | 13 | TRBD1 | TGTGCCAGCAGTTCAGGACAGGACAATGAGCAGTTCTTC | CASSSGQDNEQFF
. | TRBJ1-1 | TRBV7-9 | 15 | . | TGTGCCAGCAGCTTAGCGCCAGGTACTAACACTGAAGCTTTCTTT | CASSLAPGTNTEAFF
. | TRBJ1-5 | TRBV4-3 | 14 | . | TGCGCCAGCAGCCAGGGGACCTCCGGGCAGCCCCAGCATTTT | CASSQGTSGQPQHF
. | TRBJ2-1 | TRBV14 | 15 | . | TGTGCCAGCAGCCAAGTCCCAGGGATCAACAATGAGCAGTTCTTC | CASSQVPGINNEQFF
. | TRBJ2-7 | TRBV21-1 | 14 | . | TGTGCCAGCGGGCAGGATGGGGGAACCTACGAGCAGTACTTC | CASGQDGGTYEQYF
. | TRBJ2-1 | TRBV19 | 13 | TRBD1 | TGTGCCAGTAGTATCGACAGGGGAACTGAGCAGTTCTTC | CASSIDRGTEQFF
. | TRBJ1-4 | TRBV4-3 | 14 | . | TGCGCCAGCAGCCAAATTGGCGGAAATGAAAAACTGTTTTTT | CASSQIGGNEKLFF
. | TRBJ2-7 | TRBV11-2 | 13 | TRBD2 | TGTGCCAGCAGCTCCGGGACTAGCTACGAGCAGTACTTC | CASSSGTSYEQYF
. | TRBJ2-2 | TRBV5-4 | 16 | TRBD1 | TGTGCCAGCAGCTGGGGACAGGGACTAAACACCGGGGAGCTGTTTTTT | CASSWGQGLNTGELFF
. | TRBJ2-7 | TRBV27 | 14 | . | TGTGCCAGCAGTTTTGGCCCCCTACGCTACGAGCAGTACTTC | CASSFGPLRYEQYF
. | TRBJ2-1 | TRBV9 | 15 | . | TGTGCCAGCAGCGGAACTAGCAACGCCGCCAATGAGCAGTTCTTC | CASSGTSNAANEQFF
. | TRBJ1-3 | TRBV28 | 14 | . | TGTGCCAGCAGTTTGTGGGGCTCTGGAAACACCATATATTTT | CASSLWGSGNTIYF
. | TRBJ1-2 | TRBV4-3 | 12 | TRBD1 | TGCGCCAGCAGCGCCCGGGACAGTGGCTACACCTTC | CASSARDSGYTF
. | TRBJ2-7 | TRBV6-1 | 13 | . | TGTGCCAGCAGAGAGGGGACCAGGTACGAGCAGTACTTC | CASREGTRYEQYF
medium-sized | TRBJ1-2 | TRBV2 | 14 | . | TGTGCCAGCAGCGGAGGCCGGGACAACTATGGCTACACCTTC | CASSGGRDNYGYTF
. | TRBJ1-3 | TRBV1 | 16 | . | TGCACCAGCAGCCAAATCGTAAGACAGGGGGCAAACACCATATATTTT | CTSSQIVRQGANTIYF
. | TRBJ2-7 | TRBV6-4 | 14 | . | TGTGCCAGCAGTGACAGGGTCCCCTCCTACGAGCAGTACTTC | CASSDRVPSYEQYF
. | TRBJ1-1 | TRBV7-2 | 13 | . | TGTGCCAGCAGCTTAGTATGGGGAACTGAAGCTTTCTTT | CASSLVWGTEAFF
. | TRBJ1-1 | TRBV28 | 13 | . | TGTGCCAGCAGTTCGGCGGCGAACACTGAAGCTTTCTTT | CASSSAANTEAFF
few | TRBJ1-6 | TRBV6-1 | 12 | . | TGTGCCAGCAGAGAACAGAATTCACCCCTCCACTTT | CASREQNSPLHF
. | TRBJ1-5 | TRBV7-2 | 14 | TRBD1 | TGTGCCAGCAGCCAACAGGGGGCGATTCAGCCCCAGCATTTT | CASSQQGAIQPQHF
. | TRBJ2-1 | TRBV6-5 | 14 | TRBD1 | TGTGCCAGCAGTTACTCTAGTGTGGGGGACAGGGTATTCTTC | CASSYSSVGDRVFF
few | TRBJ2-2 | TRBV7-6 | 21 | TRBD2 | TGTGCCAGCAGCCCCGCTTACCCCGGGACTAGCGGGGGTGGTAGTTCCGGGGAGCTGTTTTTT | CASSPAYPGTSGGGSSGELFF
medium-sized | TRBJ2-7 | TRBV9 | 15 | . | TGTGCCAGCAGCGTAGATGGCAGTCCTAAGTACGAGCAGTACTTC | CASSVDGSPKYEQYF
few | TRBJ2-5 | TRBV4-1 | 12 | . | TGCGCCAGCAGCCAAGCCCGGGGGACCCAGTACTTC | CASSQARGTQYF
. | TRBJ1-3 | TRBV18 | 14 | . | TGTGCCAGCTCACAACGGGTCTCTGGAAACACCATATATTTT | CASSQRVSGNTIYF
. | TRBJ1-1 | TRBV6-5 | 15 | TRBD1 | TGTGCCAGCAGTTACTCACAGGGGGCGACGGCTGAAGCTTTCTTT | CASSYSQGATAEAFF
. | TRBJ1-6 | TRBV28 | 16 | . | TGTGCCAGCAGTTCACTGGACAGCTCCTATAATTCACCCCTCCACTTT | CASSSLDSSYNSPLHF
few | TRBJ1-6 | TRBV11-2 | 14 | . | TGTGCCAGCAGCGCTAGGGCAAAGAATTCACCCCTCCACTTT | CASSARAKNSPLHF
. | TRBJ2-3 | TRBV7-9 | 15 | . | TGTGCCAGCAGCCGCAGTGGGGGGCCACCCGGGTTACAGTATTTT | CASSRSGGPPGLQYF
. | TRBJ1-4 | TRBV27 | 18 | . | TGTGCCAGCAGCCCCATGCGGGGGCCCGCCGGCTTTAATGAAAAACTGTTTTTT | CASSPMRGPAGFNEKLFF
. | TRBJ1-3 | TRBV2 | 17 | . | TGTGCCAGCAGTATATCCGGGACTTTCCTCTCTGGAAACACCATATATTTT | CASSISGTFLSGNTIYF
. | TRBJ2-7 | TRBV19 | 16 | TRBD1 | TGTGCCAGTACCCCCCTCGGGGGACAGGGAGGGACCGAGCAGTACTTC | CASTPLGGQGGTEQYF
. | TRBJ1-2 | TRBV7-9 | 13 | . | TGTGCCAGCAGCCTTAGAAGGGGGACTGGCTACACCTTC | CASSLRRGTGYTF
once | TRBJ2-1 | TRBV2 | 15 | TRBD2 | TGTGCCAGCAGTCGGACTAGCGGGGGGGTGGGTGAGCAGTTCTTC | CASSRTSGGVGEQFF
once | TRBJ2-7 | TRBV28 | 15 | TRBD1 | TGTGCCAGCAGTCCCGGGACAGGGATCTCCTACGAGCAGTACTTC | CASSPGTGISYEQYF
. | TRBJ1-6 | TRBV28 | 16 | TRBD1 | TGTGCCAGCAGTAGGACAGGGAGCTCCTATAATTCACCCCTCCACTTT | CASSRTGSSYNSPLHF
. | TRBJ1-2 | TRBV18 | 16 | . | TGTGCCAGCTCACCATCTTCGGCGGGGGGCCACTATGGCTACACCTTC | CASSPSSAGGHYGYTF